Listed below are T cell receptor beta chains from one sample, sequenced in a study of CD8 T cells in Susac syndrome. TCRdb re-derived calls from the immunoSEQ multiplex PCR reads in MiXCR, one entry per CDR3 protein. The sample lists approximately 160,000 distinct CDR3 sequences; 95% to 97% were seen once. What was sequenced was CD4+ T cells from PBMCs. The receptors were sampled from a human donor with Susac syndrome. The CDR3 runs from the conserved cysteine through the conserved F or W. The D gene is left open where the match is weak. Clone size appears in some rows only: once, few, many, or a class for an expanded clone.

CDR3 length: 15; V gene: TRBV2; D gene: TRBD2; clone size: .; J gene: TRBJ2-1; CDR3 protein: CASSSGTSGYNEQFF; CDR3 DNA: TGTGCCAGCAGTTCCGGGACTAGCGGCTACAATGAGCAGTTCTTC
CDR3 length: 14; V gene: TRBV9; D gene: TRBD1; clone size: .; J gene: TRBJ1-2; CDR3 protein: CASRQTGRSDGYTF; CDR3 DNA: TGTGCCAGCAGGCAGACAGGGCGGAGCGATGGCTACACCTTC
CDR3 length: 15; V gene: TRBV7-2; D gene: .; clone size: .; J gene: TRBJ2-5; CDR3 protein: CASSLEASLGETQYF; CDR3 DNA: TGTGCCAGCAGCTTAGAAGCAAGCCTAGGGGAGACCCAGTACTTC
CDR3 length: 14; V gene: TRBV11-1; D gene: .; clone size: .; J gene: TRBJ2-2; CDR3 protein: CASSSEIRTGELFF; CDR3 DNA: TGTGCCAGCAGTAGTGAGATACGGACCGGGGAGCTGTTTTTT
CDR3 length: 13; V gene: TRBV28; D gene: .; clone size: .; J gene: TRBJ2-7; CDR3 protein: CASSFPPTYEQYF; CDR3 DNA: TGTGCCAGCAGTTTCCCTCCGACCTACGAGCAGTACTTC
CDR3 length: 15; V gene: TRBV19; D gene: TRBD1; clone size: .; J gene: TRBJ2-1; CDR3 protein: CASSIAGQGRNEQFF; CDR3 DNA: TGTGCCAGTAGTATAGCAGGACAGGGTCGTAATGAGCAGTTCTTC
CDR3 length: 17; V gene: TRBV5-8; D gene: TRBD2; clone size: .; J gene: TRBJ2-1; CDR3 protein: CASSSPNGLAGGAEQFF; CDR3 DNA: TGTGCCAGCAGCTCCCCAAACGGACTAGCGGGGGGCGCTGAGCAGTTCTTC
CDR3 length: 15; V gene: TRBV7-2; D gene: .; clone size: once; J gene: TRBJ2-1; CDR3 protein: CASSSGPGPYNEQFF; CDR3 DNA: TGTGCCAGCAGCTCCGGGCCAGGACCCTACAATGAGCAGTTCTTC
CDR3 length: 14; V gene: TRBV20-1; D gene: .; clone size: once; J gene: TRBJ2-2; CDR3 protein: CSAPRQGLSGELFF; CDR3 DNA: TGCAGTGCTCCTCGACAGGGACTATCCGGGGAGCTGTTTTTT
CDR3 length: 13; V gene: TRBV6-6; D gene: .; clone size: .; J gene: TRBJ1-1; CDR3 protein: CASREVSGTEAFF; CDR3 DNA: TGTGCCAGCCGAGAAGTCTCGGGCACTGAAGCTTTCTTT
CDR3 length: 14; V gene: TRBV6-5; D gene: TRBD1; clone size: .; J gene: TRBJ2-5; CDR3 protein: CASTKQGRGETQYF; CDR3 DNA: TGTGCCAGCACGAAACAGGGGCGCGGGGAGACCCAGTACTTC
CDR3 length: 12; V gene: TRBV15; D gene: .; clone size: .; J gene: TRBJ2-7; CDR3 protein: CATSTSEGEQYF; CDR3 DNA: TGTGCCACCAGCACCTCGGAGGGAGAGCAGTACTTC
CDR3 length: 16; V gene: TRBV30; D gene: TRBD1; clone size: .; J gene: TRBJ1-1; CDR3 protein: CAWSVLGQGARTEAFF; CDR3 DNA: TGTGCCTGGAGTGTACTCGGACAGGGGGCTCGAACTGAAGCTTTCTTT
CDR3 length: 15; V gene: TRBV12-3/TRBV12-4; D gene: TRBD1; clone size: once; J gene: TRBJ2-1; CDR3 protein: CASKTPGTGGTEQFF; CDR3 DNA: TGTGCCAGCAAAACCCCGGGGACAGGGGGCACTGAGCAGTTCTTC
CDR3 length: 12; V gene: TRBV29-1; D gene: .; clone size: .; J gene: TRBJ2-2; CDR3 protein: CSVELGTGELFF; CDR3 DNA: TGCAGCGTTGAATTGGGGACCGGGGAGCTGTTTTTT
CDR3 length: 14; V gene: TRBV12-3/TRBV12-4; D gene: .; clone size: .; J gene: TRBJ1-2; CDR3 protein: CASSFARGGYGYTF; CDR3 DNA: TGTGCCAGCAGTTTCGCCAGGGGAGGCTATGGCTACACCTTC
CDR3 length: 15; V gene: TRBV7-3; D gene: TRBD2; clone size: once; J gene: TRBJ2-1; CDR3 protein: CASSPSSGDYNEQFF; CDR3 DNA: TGTGCCAGCAGCCCCTCTAGCGGGGATTACAATGAGCAGTTCTTC
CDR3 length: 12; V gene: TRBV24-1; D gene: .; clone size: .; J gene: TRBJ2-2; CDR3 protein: CATSENTGELFF; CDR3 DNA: TGTGCCACCAGTGAGAACACCGGGGAGCTGTTTTTT
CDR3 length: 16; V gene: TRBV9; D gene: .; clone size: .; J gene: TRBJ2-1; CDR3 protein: CASSVVGAPSYNEQFF; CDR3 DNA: TGTGCCAGCAGCGTAGTAGGAGCTCCCTCCTACAATGAGCAGTTCTTC
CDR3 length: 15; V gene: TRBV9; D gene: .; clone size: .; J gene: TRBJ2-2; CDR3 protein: CASSVGDMGTGELFF; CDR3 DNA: TGTGCCAGCAGCGTTGGTGACATGGGCACCGGGGAGCTGTTTTTT
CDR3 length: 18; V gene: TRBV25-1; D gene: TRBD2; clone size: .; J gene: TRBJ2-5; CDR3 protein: CASSDWTSGRAREETQYF; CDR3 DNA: TGTGCCAGCAGTGACTGGACTAGCGGGAGGGCTCGGGAAGAGACCCAGTACTTC
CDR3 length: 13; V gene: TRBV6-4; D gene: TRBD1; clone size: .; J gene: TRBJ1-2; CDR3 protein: CASSDRQGGGYTF; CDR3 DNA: TGTGCCAGCAGCGACCGACAGGGCGGCGGCTACACCTTC
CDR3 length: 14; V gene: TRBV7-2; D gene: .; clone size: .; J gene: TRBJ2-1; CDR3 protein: CASSPRGDNNEQFF; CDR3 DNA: TGTGCCAGCAGCCCCAGGGGCGACAATAATGAGCAGTTCTTC
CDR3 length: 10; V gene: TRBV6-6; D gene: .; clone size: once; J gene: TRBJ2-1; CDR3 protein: CASRGGQQFF; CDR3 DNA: TGTGCCAGCAGAGGGGGTCAGCAGTTCTTC
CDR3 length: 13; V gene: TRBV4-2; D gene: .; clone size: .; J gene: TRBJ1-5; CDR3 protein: CASTQGSGQPQHF; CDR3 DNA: TGTGCCAGCACCCAGGGTTCTGGTCAGCCCCAGCATTTT
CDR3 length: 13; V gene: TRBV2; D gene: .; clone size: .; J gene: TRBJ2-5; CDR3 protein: CASSPGYGETQYF; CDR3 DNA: TGTGCCAGCAGCCCGGGGTATGGAGAGACCCAGTACTTC
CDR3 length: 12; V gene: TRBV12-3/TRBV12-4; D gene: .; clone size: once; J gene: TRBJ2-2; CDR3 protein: CASSFIDGELFF; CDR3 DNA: TGTGCCAGCAGTTTCATCGACGGGGAGCTGTTTTTT
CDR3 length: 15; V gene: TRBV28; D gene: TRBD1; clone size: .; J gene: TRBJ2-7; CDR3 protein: CASRIRDRDTYEQYF; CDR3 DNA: TGTGCCAGCAGGATCCGGGACAGGGACACCTACGAGCAGTACTTC
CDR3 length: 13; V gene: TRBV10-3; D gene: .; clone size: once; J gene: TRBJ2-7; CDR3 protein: CAISESPRYEQYF; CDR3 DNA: TGTGCCATCAGTGAGTCGCCGCGGTACGAGCAGTACTTC
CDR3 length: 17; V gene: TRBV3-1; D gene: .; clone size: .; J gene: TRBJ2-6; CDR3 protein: CASSQGPSGTGANVLTF; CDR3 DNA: TGTGCCAGCAGCCAAGGTCCGTCAGGAACCGGGGCCAACGTCCTGACTTTC
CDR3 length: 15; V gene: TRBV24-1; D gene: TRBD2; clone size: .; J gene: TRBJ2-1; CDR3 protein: CATRGGRADYNEQFF; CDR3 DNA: TGTGCCACCAGAGGCGGGAGGGCGGATTACAATGAGCAGTTCTTC